This TCR beta chain derives from a study of beta chain features in type 1 diabetes. The study's findings and limits: Fewer insertions but more deletions were seen at VDJ junctions in type 1 diabetes patients. TCRB CDR3 length was moderately but significantly reduced in all four CD4+ subsets of Type 1 diabetes patients.

Expressed TCRB transcripts got sequenced, as all isolated RNA was reverse transcribed. Profiled with immunoSEQ multiplex PCR; TCRdb holds only in-frame clones, not every one. The sample yields 45,000 to 60,000 clones, about 60% seen once. A CD45RO/CCR7/CD25/CD127/CD95/CD27 panel sorted naive, central memory, regulatory and stem cell-like memory CD4+ cells. Notes on this clone: Its matching antigen is unknown.

The sequenced sample consisted of stem cell memory CD4+ T cells from blood. The source of this sequence is a woman in her twenties or thirties with type 1 diabetes.

CDR3 region: CASSETGGPGETQYF. As DNA, the CDR3 is TGTGCCAGCAGTGAGACGGGAGGGCCGGGTGAGACCCAGTACTTC. The V call is TRBV25-1, the J call TRBJ2-5, with 8 positions matching TRBD2. After removal of 3 bases from V and 5 bases from J, the junction contained 8 bases not matched to a gene. The CDR3 spans 15 residues. CDR1 MGHDK and CDR2 SYGVNS come from the germline V gene.